What follows are 13 T cell receptor beta chains derived from one specimen sequenced in a study of blood T cell repertoires in COVID-19. Method: immunoSEQ multiplex PCR; TCRdb's copy keeps in-frame clones and lacks some. Among 450,000 or so clones listed, roughly 90% were seen once. The sequenced sample consisted of peripheral blood. The receptors were gathered from a man aged 18 to 30 with COVID-19, enrolled during active disease.

The rearrangement uses TRBV6-6 and TRBJ2-7, with 10 bases identical to TRBD1. Germline lookup yields CDR1 MNHNY and CDR2 SVGAGI (reference sequence). The V and J ends lost 5 bases and 4 bases, in that order; junction bases with no gene match: 8. The CDR3 covers 15 residues. CDR3 nucleotides: TGTGCCAGCAGTACCCTGGGGACAGGGGTGTACGAGCAGTACTTC. Protein: CASSTLGTGVYEQYF.

The DNA of the CDR3 is TGTGCCAGCAGCCGACAAAATATGAACACTGAAGCTTTCTTT. It encodes CASSRQNMNTEAFF. The V and J genes are TRBV3-1 (or the pseudogene TRBV3-2) and TRBJ1-1, with no clear D. This CDR3 is built from 14 residues. Trimming removed 4 bases from V and 0 bases from J, with 9 bases in between. The germline V gene encodes CDR1 LGHDT and CDR2 YNNKEL (reference sequence).

The genes are TRBV5-1 and TRBJ1-3; no reliable D call. Deletions cut 0 bases from V and 0 bases from J, with 13 bases between. CDR3 length equals 17 residues. From germline, CDR1 is SGHRS and CDR2 YFSETQ. The CDR3 nucleotides read TGCGCCAGCAGCTTGGAATATAGCTCTGTCTCTGGAAACACCATATATTTT. The encoded protein is CASSLEYSSVSGNTIYF.

The V call is TRBV6-1, the J call TRBJ2-7; TRBD2 aligns across 13 bases. V dropped 2 bases and J dropped 7; count of bases not matched to a gene: 5. This CDR3 comprises 15 residues. CDR1 is MNHNS and CDR2 is SASEGT in the germline V gene. DNA for the CDR3: TGTGCCAGCAGTGAAAGGACTAGCGGGGGAGATGAGCAGTACTTC. This gives the protein CASSERTSGGDEQYF.

As DNA, the CDR3 is TGTGCCAGCTCCACGACTGGGTACAATGAGCAGTTCTTC. This translates into CASSTTGYNEQFF. This chain links TRBV2 with TRBJ2-1, with D unresolved. The length of the CDR3 is 13 residues. CDR1 is SNHLY and CDR2 is FYNNEI in the germline V gene. The V and J ends lost 8 bases and 4 bases respectively, with 12 bases between them.

The chain carries TRBV3-1 (or the pseudogene TRBV3-2) and TRBJ2-1; 9 bases are a match to TRBD1. Trimming removed 5 bases from V and 9 bases from J; junction bases left unmatched: 8. From germline, CDR1 is LGHDT and CDR2 YNNKEL (reference sequence). CDR3 length: 14 residues. The CDR3 DNA sequence: TGTGCCAGCAGCTTCGGGACAGGGTCTGCTGAGCAGTTCTTC. The encoded protein is CASSFGTGSAEQFF.

V is TRBV7-9 and J is TRBJ1-1; D is uncertain. V lost 3 bases to trimming and J lost 2 bases, with 13 bases between them. Per germline, CDR1 SEHNR and CDR2 FQNEAQ (reference sequence). The CDR3 contains 15 residues. Here the CDR3 DNA reads TGTGCCAGCAGCTTCCTCGGCGGTGGTAACACTGAAGCTTTCTTT. The encoded protein is CASSFLGGGNTEAFF.

CDR3 amino acids: CASSAQGAWTEAFF. The CDR3 nucleotides read TGTGCCAGCAGCGCTCAGGGGGCGTGGACTGAAGCTTTCTTT. V is TRBV9 and J is TRBJ1-1; 8 bases align to TRBD1. This CDR3 is 14 amino acids long. With 3 bases clipped from V and 5 bases from J, the junction kept 6 bases outside the gene matches. Germline CDR1 reads SGDLS; CDR2 reads YYNGEE. Combining the CDR3 with reference TRBV9 and TRBJ1-1 gives the whole variable domain DSGVTQTPKHLITATGQRVTLRCSPRSGDLSVYWYQQSLDQGLQFLIQYYNGEERAKGNILERFSAQQFPDLHSELNLSSLELGDSALYFCASSAQGAWTEAFFGQGTRLTVV.

The chain uses TRBV7-9 and TRBJ2-3; 11 positions match TRBD2. Germline V lookup: CDR1 SEHNR, CDR2 FQNEAQ (reference sequence). Trimming removed 8 bases from V and 2 bases from J; junction bases left unmatched: 9. This CDR3 region has 16 residues. CDR3 bases: TGTGCCAGCGATCCAGGACTAGCGGGCCCCACAGATACGCAGTATTTT. This sequence encodes CASDPGLAGPTDTQYF.

This clone was recorded once. V and J are TRBV2 and TRBJ2-7, with a possible D match to TRBD1 (5 bases). The CDR3 has 15 residues. The V and J ends lost 11 bases and 1 base respectively, with 21 bases between them. CDR1 and CDR2 (germline): SNHLY, FYNNEI. The CDR3 coding sequence is TGTGCCTGCTCAATCCAAGGGGCAGGTTCCTACGAGCAGTACTTC. Its protein product is CACSIQGAGSYEQYF.

This chain links TRBV20-1 with TRBJ2-7; weak D call: TRBD2 (7 bases). Trimming removed 3 bases at V and 3 bases at J, with 15 bases between. Looked up from germline, CDR1 is DFQATT and CDR2 is SNEGSKA (reference sequence). CDR3 length: 14 amino acids. CDR3 sequence: CSASGRGHFYEQYF. CDR3 sequence (DNA): TGCAGTGCTAGTGGGCGGGGGCACTTCTACGAGCAGTACTTC.

This chain links TRBV25-1 with TRBJ1-6; D is unclear. From germline, CDR1 is MGHDK and CDR2 SYGVNS. With 1 base removed from V and 7 bases from J, the gap between germline ends came to 8 bases. There are 14 residues in the CDR3. The CDR3 sequence: CASSELSPNSPLHF. CDR3 nucleotide sequence: TGTGCCAGCAGTGAATTATCCCCCAATTCACCCCTCCACTTT.

In regard to this clone: The same CDR3 also results from other DNA sequences found in this sample. This rearrangement joins TRBV7-6 to TRBJ1-1, with 8 bases aligning to TRBD1. Trimming at V came to 1 base and at J to 0 bases, leaving 1 base not matched to a gene. CDR3 length equals 15 residues. CDR1 and CDR2 (germline): SGHVS, FNYEAQ. CDR3: CASSLGQGMNTEAFF. In nucleotides, the CDR3 is TGTGCCAGCAGCTTAGGACAGGGGATGAACACTGAAGCTTTCTTT.